This T cell receptor beta chain was sequenced during a study of blood T cells in healthy people across ages. Whole-study findings and limits: Donor CMV status was unknown, possibly confounding expanded clonotype changes.

The CDR3 consists of 17 residues. V lost 0 bases to trimming and J lost 2 bases; unmatched junction nucleotides: 8. The germline V gene encodes CDR1 MNHEY and CDR2 SVGEGT. On this clonotype itself: The antigen is undetermined.

Through a sample-barcoded 5' primer and a J-beta primer mix, a second PCR was run for roughly 7 to 12 cycles. TCRdb reprocessed the 5' RACE reads with MiXCR, giving one entry per CDR3 protein. The sample holds approximately 600,000 distinct CDR3 sequences, 58% seen once. The sample comprised blood. The rearrangement links TRBV6-2 or TRBV6-3 to TRBJ2-5, with 8 bases fitting TRBD2. This TCR came from a man in his 60s in good health. The CDR3 reads CASSYSGAAGEQETQYF. CDR3 DNA sequence: TGTGCCAGCAGTTACTCGGGCGCAGCGGGGGAACAAGAGACCCAGTACTTC.